The T cell receptor (beta chain) described here comes from a study of T cell responses to AZD1222 COVID-19 vaccine. Study information: Timing groups of about 4 and about 12 weeks for second doses were pooled. Study-level findings and limits: Spike-specific TCR repertoires showed rising breadth and depth after two AZD1222 doses. Repertoires were obtained only post-peak T cell response.

Germline CDR1 SQVTM, CDR2 ANQGSEA. The CDR3 sequence is 18 residues long. V shed 7 bases and J 0 bases; nucleotides not matched to a gene: 20. About this clone: Its antigen is still unknown.

The protocol was immunoSEQ multiplex PCR, while the TCRdb copy is restricted to in-frame clones and leaves out a portion. This table has some 140,000 clones, roughly 90% appearing once. The receptor was isolated from an adult in good health. The rearrangement uses TRBV29-1 and TRBJ2-7, with TRBD2 matching 8 bases. Material: peripheral blood, obtained on day 0 of AZD1222 vaccination. The CDR3 nucleotides are TGCAGCGCCGAGGGTGTGGTGGGGCAGCGGGGGATCTCCTACGAGCAGTACTTC. Protein sequence: CSAEGVVGQRGISYEQYF.